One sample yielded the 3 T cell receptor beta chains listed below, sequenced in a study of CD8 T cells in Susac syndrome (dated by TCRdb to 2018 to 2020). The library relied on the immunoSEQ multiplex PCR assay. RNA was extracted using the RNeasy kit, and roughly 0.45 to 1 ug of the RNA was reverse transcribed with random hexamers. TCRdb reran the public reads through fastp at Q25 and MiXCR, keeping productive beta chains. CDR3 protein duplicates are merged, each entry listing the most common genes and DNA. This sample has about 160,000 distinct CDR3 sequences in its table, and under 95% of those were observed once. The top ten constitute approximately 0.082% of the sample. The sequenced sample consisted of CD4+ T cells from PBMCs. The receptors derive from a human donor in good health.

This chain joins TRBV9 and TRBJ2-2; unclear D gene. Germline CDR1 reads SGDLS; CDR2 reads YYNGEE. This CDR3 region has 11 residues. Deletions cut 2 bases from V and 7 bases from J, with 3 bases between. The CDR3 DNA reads TGTGCCAGCAGCGTGGGCGGGGAGCTGTTTTTT. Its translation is CASSVGGELFF.

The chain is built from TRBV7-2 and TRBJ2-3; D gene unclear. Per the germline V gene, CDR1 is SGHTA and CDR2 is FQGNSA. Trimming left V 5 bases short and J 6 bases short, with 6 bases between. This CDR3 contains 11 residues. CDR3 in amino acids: CASSESDTQYF. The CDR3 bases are TGTGCCAGCAGCGAGTCGGATACGCAGTATTTT.

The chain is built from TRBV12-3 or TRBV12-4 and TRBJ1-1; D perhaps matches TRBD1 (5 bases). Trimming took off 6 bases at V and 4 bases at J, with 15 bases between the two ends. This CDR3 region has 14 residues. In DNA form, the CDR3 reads TGTGCCAGCAGCTCCTTTGGGGGGGGCACTGAAGCTTTCTTT. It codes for CASSSFGGGTEAFF.